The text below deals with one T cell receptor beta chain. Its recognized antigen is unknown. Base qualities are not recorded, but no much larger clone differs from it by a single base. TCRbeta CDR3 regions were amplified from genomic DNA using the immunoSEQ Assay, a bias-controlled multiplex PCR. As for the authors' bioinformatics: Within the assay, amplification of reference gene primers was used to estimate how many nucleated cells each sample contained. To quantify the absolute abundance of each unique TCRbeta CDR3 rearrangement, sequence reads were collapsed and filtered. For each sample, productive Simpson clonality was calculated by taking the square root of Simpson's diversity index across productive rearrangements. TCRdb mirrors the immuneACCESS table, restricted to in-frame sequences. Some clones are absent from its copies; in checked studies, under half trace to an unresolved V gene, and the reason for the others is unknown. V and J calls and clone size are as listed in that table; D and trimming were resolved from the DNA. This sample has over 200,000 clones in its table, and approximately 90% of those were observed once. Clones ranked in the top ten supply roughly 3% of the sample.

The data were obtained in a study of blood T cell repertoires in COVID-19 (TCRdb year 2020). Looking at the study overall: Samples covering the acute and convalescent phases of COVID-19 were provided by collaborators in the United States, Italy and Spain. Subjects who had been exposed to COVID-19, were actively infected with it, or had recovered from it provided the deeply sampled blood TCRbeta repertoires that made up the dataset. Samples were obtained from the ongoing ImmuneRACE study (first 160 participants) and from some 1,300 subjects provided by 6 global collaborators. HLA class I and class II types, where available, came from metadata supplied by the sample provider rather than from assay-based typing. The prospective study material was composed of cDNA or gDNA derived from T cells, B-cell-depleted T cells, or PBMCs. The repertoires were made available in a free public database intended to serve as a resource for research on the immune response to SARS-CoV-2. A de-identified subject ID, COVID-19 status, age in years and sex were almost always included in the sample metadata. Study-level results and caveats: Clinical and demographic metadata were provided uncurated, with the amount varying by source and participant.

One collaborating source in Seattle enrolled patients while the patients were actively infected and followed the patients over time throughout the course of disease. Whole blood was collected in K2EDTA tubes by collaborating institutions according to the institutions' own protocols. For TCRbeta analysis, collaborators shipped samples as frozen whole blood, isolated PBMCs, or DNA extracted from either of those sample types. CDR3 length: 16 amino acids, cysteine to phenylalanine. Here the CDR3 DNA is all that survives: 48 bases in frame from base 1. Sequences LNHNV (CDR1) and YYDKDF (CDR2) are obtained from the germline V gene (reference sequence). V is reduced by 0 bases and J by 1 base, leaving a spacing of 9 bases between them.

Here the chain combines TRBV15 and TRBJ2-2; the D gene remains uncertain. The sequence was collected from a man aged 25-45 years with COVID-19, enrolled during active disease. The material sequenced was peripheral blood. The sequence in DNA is TGTGCCACCAGCAGAGATGACATGCGGAACACCGGGGAGCTGTTTTTT. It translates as CATSRDDMRNTGELFF.